The sequence of this TCR beta chain was determined in a study of blood T cell repertoires in COVID-19. In the source study's methods: The authors estimated nucleated cell counts from reference gene primer amplification. Clones were read by immunoSEQ multiplex PCR, and TCRdb kept only the in-frame ones, dropping some. The DNA gave D and trimming, while V, J and clone size come from that table. The sample yields 150,000 to 190,000 clones, roughly 72% seen once. Unmatched junction bases numbered 12, after V lost 4 bases and J lost 5 bases. The CDR3 runs to 16 residues. Germline lookup yields CDR1 LNHDA and CDR2 SQIVND (reference sequence).

The sequenced sample was peripheral blood. The origin of this receptor is a woman over 75 with acute or convalescent COVID-19. V gene TRBV19 combines with J gene TRBJ2-7, with 9 bases aligning to TRBD2. The chain's CDR3 is CASSTTSGTSFHEQYF. The CDR3 bases are TGTGCCAGTAGTACTACTTCTGGGACTAGCTTCCACGAGCAGTACTTC.